The next 30 T cell receptor beta chains were all read from a single sample in a study of shared clonotypes between healthy human individuals. Data came from immunoSEQ multiplex PCR; TCRdb stores just in-frame clones and leaves some out. Of 950,000 to 1,100,000 clones listed, roughly 74% are singletons. Sequencing was done on a sample of memory CD4+ T cells from PBMCs. Regarding subset: CD45RA-negative fraction. The origin of the receptors is a young man in good health. Some clones in this sample may be carry-over from other donors' samples.

To note about this clone: At the DNA level, this CDR3 is encoded by other sequences in the same sample as well. In DNA form, the CDR3 reads TGTGCCAGCAGCTCTACCGGGACAGATGGCTACACCTTC. Translating it yields CASSSTGTDGYTF. V is TRBV7-9 and J is TRBJ1-2; 7 bases align to TRBD1. Losses at the gene ends were 4 bases for V and 6 bases for J; bases not matched to a gene: 5. The CDR3 consists of 13 residues. Germline assignment: CDR1 SEHNR and CDR2 FQNEAQ (reference sequence).

The chain employs TRBV11-3 and TRBJ2-1; a possible D gene is TRBD2 (6 bases). V shed 6 bases and J shed 0 bases, with 15 bases lying between them. This CDR3 contains 16 residues. Germline V lookup: CDR1 SGHNT, CDR2 YENEEA. CDR3 DNA: TGTGCCAGCAGTCCTTCTAGCGCCAGCTCCTACAATGAGCAGTTCTTC. Its protein product is CASSPSSASSYNEQFF.

V gene TRBV6-1 combines with J gene TRBJ2-5; D is possibly TRBD1 (6 bases). The end of the DNA aligns better with TRBJ2-7, so the J call may be wrong. The germline CDR1 and CDR2 sequences are MNHNS and SASEGT. This CDR3 is built from 14 residues. This CDR3 reads CASRLIQGPYEQYF. Written as DNA, the CDR3 is TGTGCCAGCCGCCTTATACAGGGTCCCTACGAGCAGTACTTC.

The chain links TRBV5-4 to TRBJ2-7; 8 nucleotides agree with TRBD1. V was pared by 0 bases and J by 0 bases, with 2 bases of the junction left unmatched. The CDR3 is 15 residues long. CDR1 is SGHNT, CDR2 YYREEE, per germline (reference sequence). The CDR3 is CASSLVTGGSYEQYF. The DNA of the CDR3 is TGTGCCAGCAGCTTGGTTACAGGGGGCTCCTACGAGCAGTACTTC. The variable domain in full, completed from reference TRBV5-4 and TRBJ2-7, reads ETGVTQSPTHLIKTRGQQVTLRCSSQSGHNTVSWYQQALGQGPQFIFQYYREEENGRGNFPPRFSGLQFPNYSSELNVNALELDDSALYLCASSLVTGGSYEQYFGPGTRLTVT.

The chain couples TRBV21-1 to TRBJ2-2; the table calls TRBD1, which could not be checked here. TRBV21-1 is reported as a pseudogene. This CDR3 spans 15 amino acids. CDR3 DNA sequence: TGTGCCAGCAGCAAAGAAGGCACAGGCACCGGGGAGCTGTTTTTT. Translation gives CASSKEGTGTGELFF.

This clone occurred a few times. V and J are TRBV5-4 and TRBJ2-2, with a possible D match to TRBD1 (5 bases). The germline CDR1 and CDR2 sequences are SGHNT and YYREEE (reference sequence). The CDR3 contains 14 residues. The germline V and J ends were trimmed by 3 bases and 3 bases, with 9 bases remaining between them. The CDR3, as DNA: TGTGCCAGCAGCTCCGACAGCTACACCGGGGAGCTGTTTTTT. It encodes CASSSDSYTGELFF.

The CDR3, as DNA: TGTGCCAGCAGCTTCGAACTAGCGGGAGGAGGCTCCTACAATGAGCAGTTCTTC. Encoded protein: CASSFELAGGGSYNEQFF. The chain combines TRBV5-6 with TRBJ2-1; 12 bases align to TRBD2. Germline V gives CDR1 SGHDT, CDR2 YYEEEE. Trimming cost V 2 bases and J 0 bases; bases outside gene matches: 6. This CDR3 is built from 18 residues. Based on the CDR3 plus reference TRBV5-6 and TRBJ2-1, the full variable domain is DAGVTQSPTHLIKTRGQQVTLRCSPKSGHDTVSWYQQALGQGPQFIFQYYEEEERQRGNFPDRFSGHQFPNYSSELNVNALLLGDSALYLCASSFELAGGGSYNEQFFGPGTRLTVL.

This clone was seen only a few times. The chain employs TRBV11-2 and TRBJ2-7, with unresolved D. Germline V lookup: CDR1 SGHAT, CDR2 FQNNGV. CDR3 length: 13 residues. Trimming removed 0 bases at V and 8 bases at J, with 11 bases between. CDR3 residues: CASSLDRQSQQYF. CDR3 DNA sequence: TGTGCCAGCAGCTTAGATCGGCAGTCCCAGCAGTACTTC.

The J gene is TRBJ2-1, the V gene TRBV28, with 7 nucleotides matching TRBD2. The germline V gene has CDR1 MDHEN and CDR2 SYDVKM. The trim removed 3 bases at V and 8 bases at J, leaving 7 bases unmatched. The length of the CDR3 is 14 residues. CDR3 DNA sequence: TGTGCCAGCAGTTTCAGCGGGGTTGATGATGAGCAGTTCTTC. It codes for CASSFSGVDDEQFF.

Of note for this clone: Compared with germline, one end of the junction differs, possibly owing to a read error. The DNA for the CDR3 is TGTGCCAGCCGTAAAACGGGACAGGGGCCATGGGCTTTT. It encodes CASRKTGQGPWAF. This sequence joins TRBV27 and TRBJ2-3, with 10 bases that match TRBD1. The CDR3 runs 13 residues. Looked up from germline, CDR1 is MNHEY and CDR2 is SMNVEV (reference sequence).

This sequence joins TRBV7-2 and TRBJ2-5; D ambiguous. Germline V gene sequence: CDR1 SGHTA, CDR2 FQGNSA. The V and J ends lost 4 bases and 7 bases respectively, with 10 bases between them. The CDR3 is made up of 12 amino acids. The CDR3 is CASSSTLGTQYF. The CDR3, as DNA: TGTGCCAGCAGCTCGACCCTGGGGACCCAGTACTTC.

In DNA, the CDR3 is TGTGCCAGCAGCTTATTTGGGACTCCCCAGTACTTC. This translates into CASSLFGTPQYF. The chain uses TRBV7-9 and TRBJ2-5, with a tentative D call TRBD2 (6 bases). This CDR3 contains 12 residues. CDR1 and CDR2 from the germline V gene are SEHNR and FQNEAQ (reference sequence). V was clipped by 2 bases and J by 9 bases, with 10 bases between them.

This chain connects TRBV21-1 to TRBJ2-1; the table's D call, TRBD1, was not checked against the DNA. TRBV21-1 represents a pseudogene. The CDR3 extends over 14 amino acids. CDR3 loop: CASSRQERSDEQFF. In DNA, the CDR3 is TGTGCCAGCTCAAGACAGGAACGGTCCGATGAGCAGTTCTTC.

J is TRBJ2-7 and V is TRBV18; D is perhaps TRBD1 or TRBD2 (6 bases each). This CDR3 has 15 residues. Germline V gives CDR1 KGHSH, CDR2 LQKENI. The germline V and J ends were trimmed by 3 bases and 6 bases, with 18 bases remaining between them. CDR3: CASSPGQGTLGEQYF. DNA for the CDR3: TGTGCCAGCTCACCGGGGCAGGGGACTTTGGGCGAGCAGTACTTC.

V usage is TRBV7-6 and J usage is TRBJ2-3; 9 nucleotides align to TRBD2. J gave up 0 bases and V 0 bases, and 1 base lay outside the gene matches. The CDR3 is made up of 16 amino acids. Germline V gives CDR1 SGHVS, CDR2 FNYEAQ. For the CDR3, the DNA is TGTGCCAGCAGCTTAGCTAGCGGGGGCAGCACAGATACGCAGTATTTT. Its protein is CASSLASGGSTDTQYF.

The chain carries TRBV19 and TRBJ2-2; the match to TRBD2 covers 14 bases. The germline V gene encodes CDR1 LNHDA and CDR2 SQIVND (reference sequence). After removal of 4 bases from V and 5 bases from J, the junction contained 9 bases not matched to a gene. The CDR3 totals 18 residues. The CDR3 region is CASSNTGLAGVGTGELFF. CDR3 bases: TGTGCCAGTAGTAATACGGGACTAGCGGGAGTTGGGACCGGGGAGCTGTTTTTT.

As concerns this clone: The sample carries other DNA sequences with the same CDR3. The chain joins TRBV5-1 to TRBJ1-3, with D maybe TRBD1 (5 bases). Trimming stripped 4 bases from V and 3 bases from J, with 8 bases between. This CDR3 comprises 13 residues. Germline V gene sequence: CDR1 SGHRS, CDR2 YFSETQ. The CDR3 is CASSPDSGNTIYF. The DNA for the CDR3 is TGCGCCAGCAGCCCTGACAGTGGAAACACCATATATTTT.

Concerning this clone itself: The sample carries other DNA sequences with the same CDR3. V is TRBV7-3 and J is TRBJ2-3, with 9 bases lining up with TRBD1. This CDR3 spans 14 amino acids. Germline assignment: CDR1 SGHTA and CDR2 FQGTGA. V shed 5 bases and J 6 bases; nucleotides not matched to a gene: 6. CDR3 in DNA: TGTGCCAGCAGCCCACGGACAGGGGCCGATACGCAGTATTTT. Translation: CASSPRTGADTQYF.

The chain employs TRBV9 and TRBJ2-1, with 7 bases matching TRBD2. There are 13 residues in the CDR3. The germline V gene encodes CDR1 SGDLS and CDR2 YYNGEE. V lost 7 bases and J lost 2; bases outside the gene matches: 3. DNA for the CDR3: TGTGCCAGCGACGCGGGGGCCTACAATGAGCAGTTCTTC. It is translated as CASDAGAYNEQFF.

CDR3 in amino acids: CASSLGLIYGYTF. The CDR3 DNA is TGTGCCAGTAGTCTGGGGCTCATCTATGGCTACACCTTC. The genes are TRBV19 and TRBJ1-2; D is possibly TRBD1 (5 bases). The germline V gene encodes CDR1 LNHDA and CDR2 SQIVND (reference sequence). The V gene lost 5 bases and the J gene lost 4 bases, with 11 bases spanning the gap. This CDR3 contains 13 residues. The whole variable domain, filled in from reference TRBV19 and TRBJ1-2, reads DGGITQSPKYLFRKEGQNVTLSCEQNLNHDAMYWYRQDPGQGLRLIYYSQIVNDFQKGDIAEGYSVSREKKESFPLTVTSAQKNPTAFYLCASSLGLIYGYTFGSGTRLTVV.

The CDR3 here is CASSLGMYGYTF. The DNA for the CDR3 is TGTGCCAGCAGCCTAGGAATGTATGGCTACACCTTC. The chain uses TRBV28 and TRBJ1-2; D is undetermined. The CDR3 contains 12 residues. Between the trimmed V and J ends, which lost 6 bases and 5 bases, there was a span of 10 bases. The germline V gene has CDR1 MDHEN and CDR2 SYDVKM.

This clone is a singleton in its sample. The chain employs TRBV4-1 and TRBJ2-1, with 10 bases fitting TRBD1. Germline CDR1 and CDR2: MGHRA and YSYEKL. The length of the CDR3 is 14 residues. J gave up 10 bases and V 4 bases, and 7 bases lay outside the gene matches. CDR3 protein: CASSPGQGLREQFF. CDR3 in DNA: TGCGCCAGCAGCCCGGGACAGGGGTTACGGGAGCAGTTCTTC.

This chain joins TRBV30 and TRBJ2-7; 11 bases match TRBD2. V trimming: 0 bases; J trimming: 1 base; junction bases outside the gene matches: 2. The length of the CDR3 is 15 residues. Per the germline V gene, CDR1 is GTSNPN and CDR2 is SVGIG (reference sequence). CDR3 sequence reads: CAWSVTSGRSYEQYF. The CDR3 nucleotides are TGTGCCTGGAGTGTCACTAGCGGGAGATCCTACGAGCAGTACTTC.

This chain links TRBV7-8 with TRBJ1-3; no clear D. Germline assignment: CDR1 SGHVS and CDR2 FQNEAQ. There are 17 residues in the CDR3. Deletions cut 1 base from V and 3 bases from J, with 16 bases between. The CDR3 nucleotides read TGTGCCAGCAGCTTAGGGGTAGTGCGGCAATATGGAAACACCATATATTTT. Its translation is CASSLGVVRQYGNTIYF.

The genes are TRBV2 and TRBJ2-1, with 14 bases that match TRBD2. Germline lookup yields CDR1 SNHLY and CDR2 FYNNEI. This CDR3 is built from 16 residues. J was trimmed by 5 bases and V by 6 bases; bases with no gene match: 6. This chain's CDR3 is CASSRGLAGGDNEQFF. The CDR3 DNA reads as TGTGCCAGCAGCCGCGGACTAGCGGGAGGAGACAATGAGCAGTTCTTC.

V and J are TRBV28 and TRBJ2-4, with D perhaps matching TRBD2 (5 bases). CDR1 is MDHEN and CDR2 is SYDVKM in the germline V gene. This CDR3 spans 11 amino acids. The V gene lost 4 bases and the J gene lost 15 bases, with 13 bases spanning the gap. DNA of the CDR3: TGTGCCAGCAGTTCCGAGGGTGTAGGGTACTTC. Translation gives CASSSEGVGYF.

The V and J genes are TRBV4-2 and TRBJ2-7, with TRBD2 identical over 7 bases. The CDR3 spans 14 residues. V gave up 2 bases and J gave up 4 bases; unmatched junction bases: 5. Per germline, CDR1 LGHNA and CDR2 YNFKEQ. CDR3 sequence (DNA): TGTGCCAGCAGCCAAAGTGAACTAGCGTACGAGCAGTACTTC. It codes for CASSQSELAYEQYF.

V is TRBV7-8 and J is TRBJ1-5; D is undetermined. The CDR3 sequence is 15 residues long. The V gene lost 5 bases and the J gene lost 4 bases, with 15 bases spanning the gap. Germline V gene data show CDR1 as SGHVS and CDR2 as FQNEAQ. CDR3 sequence (DNA): TGTGCCAGCAGCCCCCGGCCCGGCGGGAATCAGCCCCAGCATTTT. It encodes CASSPRPGGNQPQHF.

V gene TRBV6-1 combines with J gene TRBJ2-5; D call uncertain. Trimming took off 2 bases at V and 2 bases at J, with 12 bases between the two ends. The germline gives CDR1 MNHNS, CDR2 SASEGT. CDR3 length: 15 amino acids. Here the CDR3 reads CASSEPIKGQETQYF. As DNA, the CDR3 is TGTGCCAGCAGTGAACCGATTAAGGGTCAAGAGACCCAGTACTTC.

The chain uses TRBV7-8 and TRBJ1-3; no clear D gene. The CDR3 contains 14 residues. The V end lost 5 bases, the J end lost 0 bases, and 8 bases lay between the germline ends. CDR1 is SGHVS, CDR2 FQNEAQ, per germline. As DNA, the CDR3 is TGTGCCAGCAGCGTCACAAGCTCTGGAAACACCATATATTTT. It encodes CASSVTSSGNTIYF. The variable domain in full, with the rest retrieved from reference TRBV7-8 and TRBJ1-3, is GAGVSQSPRYKVAKRGQDVALRCDPISGHVSLFWYQQALGQGPEFLTYFQNEAQLDKSGLPSDRFFAERPEGSVSTLKIQRTQQEDSAVYLCASSVTSSGNTIYFGEGSWLTVV.